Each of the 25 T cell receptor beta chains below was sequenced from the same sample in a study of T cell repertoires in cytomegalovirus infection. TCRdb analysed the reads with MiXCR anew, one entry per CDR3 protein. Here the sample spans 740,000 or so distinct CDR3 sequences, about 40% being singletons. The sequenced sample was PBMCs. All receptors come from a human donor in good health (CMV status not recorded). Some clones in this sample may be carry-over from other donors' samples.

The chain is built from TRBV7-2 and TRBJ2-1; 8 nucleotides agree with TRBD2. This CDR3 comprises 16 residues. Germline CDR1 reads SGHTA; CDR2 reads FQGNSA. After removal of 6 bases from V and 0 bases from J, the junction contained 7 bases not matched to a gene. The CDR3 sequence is CASRRAGLGSYNEQFF. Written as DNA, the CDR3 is TGTGCCAGCAGGCGAGCGGGACTAGGCTCCTACAATGAGCAGTTCTTC.

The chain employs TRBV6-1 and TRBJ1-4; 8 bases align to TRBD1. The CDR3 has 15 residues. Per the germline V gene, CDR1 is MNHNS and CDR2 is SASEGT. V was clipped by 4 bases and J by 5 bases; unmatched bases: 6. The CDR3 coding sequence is TGTGCCAGCAGTGGTTGGACAGGGCTAAATGAAAAACTGTTTTTT. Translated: CASSGWTGLNEKLFF.

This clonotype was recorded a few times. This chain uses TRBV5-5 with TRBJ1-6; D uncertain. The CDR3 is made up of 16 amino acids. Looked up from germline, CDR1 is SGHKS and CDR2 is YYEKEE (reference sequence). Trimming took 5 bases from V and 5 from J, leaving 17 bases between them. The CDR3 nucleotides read TGTGCCAGCAGACTGGAGGAGGGATATAATAATTCACCCCTCCACTTT. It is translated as CASRLEEGYNNSPLHF.

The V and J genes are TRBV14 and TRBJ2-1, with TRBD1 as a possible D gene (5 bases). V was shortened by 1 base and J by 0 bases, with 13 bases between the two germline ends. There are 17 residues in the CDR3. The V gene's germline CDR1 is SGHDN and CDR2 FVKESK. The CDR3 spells CASSQGDSFSSYNEQFF. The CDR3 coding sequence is TGTGCCAGCAGCCAAGGTGACAGCTTCAGCTCCTACAATGAGCAGTTCTTC. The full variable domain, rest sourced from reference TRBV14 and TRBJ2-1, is EAGVTQFPSHSVIEKGQTVTLRCDPISGHDNLYWYRRVMGKEIKFLLHFVKESKQDESGMPNNRFLAERTGGTYSTLKVQPAELEDSGVYFCASSQGDSFSSYNEQFFGPGTRLTVL.

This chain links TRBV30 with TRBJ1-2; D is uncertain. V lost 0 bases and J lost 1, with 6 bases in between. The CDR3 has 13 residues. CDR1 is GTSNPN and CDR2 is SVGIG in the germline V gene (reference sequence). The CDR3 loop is CAWSVPVNYGYTF. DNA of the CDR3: TGTGCCTGGAGTGTGCCAGTTAACTATGGCTACACCTTC.

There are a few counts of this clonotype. CDR3 bases: TGTGCCAGCAGCCGTAGCGGGAAGGATGAGCAGTTCTTC. Translated, it gives CASSRSGKDEQFF. The chain employs TRBV7-2 and TRBJ2-1; 8 bases match TRBD2. Germline CDR1 is SGHTA and CDR2 is FQGNSA. V trimming: 5 bases; J trimming: 8 bases; junction bases outside the gene matches: 5. The CDR3 spans 13 residues.

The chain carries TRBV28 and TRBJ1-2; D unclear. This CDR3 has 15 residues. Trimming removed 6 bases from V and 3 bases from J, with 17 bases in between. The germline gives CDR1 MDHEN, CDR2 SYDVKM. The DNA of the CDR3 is TGTGCCAGCAGCCCACTATCCAGTACCTACTATGGCTACACCTTC. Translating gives CASSPLSSTYYGYTF.

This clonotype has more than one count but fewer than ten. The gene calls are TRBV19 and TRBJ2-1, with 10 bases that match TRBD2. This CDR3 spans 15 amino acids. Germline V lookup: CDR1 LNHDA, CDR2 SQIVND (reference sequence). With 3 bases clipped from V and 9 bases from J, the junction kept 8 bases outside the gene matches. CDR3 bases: TGTGCCAGTAGTATTCTTCTAGCGGGAGTAGTTGAGCAGTTCTTC. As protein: CASSILLAGVVEQFF.

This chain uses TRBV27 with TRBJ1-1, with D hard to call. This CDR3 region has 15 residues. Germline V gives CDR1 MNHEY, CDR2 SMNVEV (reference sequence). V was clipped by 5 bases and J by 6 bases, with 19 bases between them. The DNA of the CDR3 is TGTGCCAGCAGTCCCGGAACAGTAGGTAGCCCTGAAGCTTTCTTT. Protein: CASSPGTVGSPEAFF.

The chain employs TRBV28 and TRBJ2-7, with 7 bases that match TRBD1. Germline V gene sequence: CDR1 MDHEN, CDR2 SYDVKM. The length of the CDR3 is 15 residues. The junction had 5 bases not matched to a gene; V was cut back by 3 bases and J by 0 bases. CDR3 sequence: CASSFRQGHSYEQYF. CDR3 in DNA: TGTGCCAGCAGTTTTCGACAGGGTCACTCCTACGAGCAGTACTTC.

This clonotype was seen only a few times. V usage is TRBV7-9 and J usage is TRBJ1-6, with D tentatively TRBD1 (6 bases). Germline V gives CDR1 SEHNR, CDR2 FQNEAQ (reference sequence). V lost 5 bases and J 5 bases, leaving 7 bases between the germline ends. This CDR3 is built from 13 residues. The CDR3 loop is CASSPGDNSPLHF. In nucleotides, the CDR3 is TGTGCCAGCAGCCCAGGGGATAATTCACCCCTCCACTTT.

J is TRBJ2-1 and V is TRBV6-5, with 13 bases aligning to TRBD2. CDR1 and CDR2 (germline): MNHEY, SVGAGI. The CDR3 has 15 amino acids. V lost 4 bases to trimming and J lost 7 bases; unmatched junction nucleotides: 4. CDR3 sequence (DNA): TGTGCCAGCAGTTTTGGACTAGCGGGAGCAAATGAGCAGTTCTTC. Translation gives CASSFGLAGANEQFF.

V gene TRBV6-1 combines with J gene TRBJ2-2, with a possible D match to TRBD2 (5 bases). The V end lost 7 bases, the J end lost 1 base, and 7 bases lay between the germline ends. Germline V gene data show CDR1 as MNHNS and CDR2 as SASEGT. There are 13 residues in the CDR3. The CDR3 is CASKAGNTGELFF. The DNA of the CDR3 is TGTGCCAGCAAGGCGGGGAACACCGGGGAGCTGTTTTTT.

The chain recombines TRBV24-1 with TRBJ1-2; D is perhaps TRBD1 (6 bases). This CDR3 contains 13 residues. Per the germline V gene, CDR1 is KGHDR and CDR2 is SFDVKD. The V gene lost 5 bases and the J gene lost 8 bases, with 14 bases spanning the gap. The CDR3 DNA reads TGTGCCACCAGTGTGTCAGGGGCTGGGGGCTACACCTTC. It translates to CATSVSGAGGYTF.

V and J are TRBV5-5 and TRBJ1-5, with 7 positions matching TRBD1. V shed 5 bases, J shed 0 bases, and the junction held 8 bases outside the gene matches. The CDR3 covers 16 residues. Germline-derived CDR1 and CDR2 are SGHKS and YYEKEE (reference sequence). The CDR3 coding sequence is TGTGCCAGCAGTCGTGGACAGGTGGATAGCAATCAGCCCCAGCATTTT. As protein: CASSRGQVDSNQPQHF. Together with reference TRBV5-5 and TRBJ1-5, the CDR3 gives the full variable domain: DAGVTQSPTHLIKTRGQQVTLRCSPISGHKSVSWYQQVLGQGPQFIFQYYEKEERGRGNFPDRFSARQFPNYSSELNVNALLLGDSALYLCASSRGQVDSNQPQHFGDGTRLSIL.

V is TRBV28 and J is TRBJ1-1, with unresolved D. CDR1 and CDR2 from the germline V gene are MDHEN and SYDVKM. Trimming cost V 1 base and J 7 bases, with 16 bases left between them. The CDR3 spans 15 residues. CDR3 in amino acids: CASSLLAGLLLEAFF. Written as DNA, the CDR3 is TGTGCCAGCAGTTTATTAGCCGGGCTTTTGCTTGAAGCTTTCTTT.

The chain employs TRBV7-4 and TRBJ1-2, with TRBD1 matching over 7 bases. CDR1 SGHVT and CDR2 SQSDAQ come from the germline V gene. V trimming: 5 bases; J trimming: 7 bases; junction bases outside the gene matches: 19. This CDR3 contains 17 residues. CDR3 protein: CASSHSTYRGFRGGYTF. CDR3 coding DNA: TGTGCCAGCAGCCATTCGACCTACAGGGGCTTCAGGGGTGGCTACACCTTC. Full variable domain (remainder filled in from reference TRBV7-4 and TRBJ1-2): GAGVSQSPRYKVAKRGRDVALRCDSISGHVTLYWYRQTLGQGSEVLTYSQSDAQRDKSGRPSGRFSAERPERSVSTLKIQRTEQGDSAVYLCASSHSTYRGFRGGYTFGSGTRLTVV.

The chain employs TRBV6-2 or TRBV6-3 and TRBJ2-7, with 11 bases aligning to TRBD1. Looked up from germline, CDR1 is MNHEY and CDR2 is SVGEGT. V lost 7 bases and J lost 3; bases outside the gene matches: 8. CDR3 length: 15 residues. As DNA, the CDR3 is TGTGCCAGCAAATTGCAGGGGACAGGGGGCTACGAGCAGTACTTC. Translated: CASKLQGTGGYEQYF.

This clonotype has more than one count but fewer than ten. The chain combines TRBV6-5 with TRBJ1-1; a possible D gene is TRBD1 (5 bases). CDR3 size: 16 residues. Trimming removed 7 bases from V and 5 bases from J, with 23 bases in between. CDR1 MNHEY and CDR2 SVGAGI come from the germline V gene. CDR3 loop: CASTVKAAGGRTEAFF. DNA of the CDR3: TGTGCCAGCACCGTCAAGGCGGCGGGGGGAAGAACTGAAGCTTTCTTT.

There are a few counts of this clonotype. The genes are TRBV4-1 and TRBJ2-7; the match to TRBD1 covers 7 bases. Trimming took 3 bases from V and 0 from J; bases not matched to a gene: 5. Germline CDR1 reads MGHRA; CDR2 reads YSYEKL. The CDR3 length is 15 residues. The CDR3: CASSQIDRDSYEQYF. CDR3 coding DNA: TGCGCCAGCAGCCAGATCGACAGGGACTCCTACGAGCAGTACTTC.

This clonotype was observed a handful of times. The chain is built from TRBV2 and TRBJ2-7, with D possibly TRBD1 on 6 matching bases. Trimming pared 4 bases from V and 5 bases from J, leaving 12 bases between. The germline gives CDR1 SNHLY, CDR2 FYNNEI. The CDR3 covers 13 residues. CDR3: CASSGQGLDEQYF. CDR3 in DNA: TGTGCCAGCAGTGGGCAGGGGCTTGACGAGCAGTACTTC.

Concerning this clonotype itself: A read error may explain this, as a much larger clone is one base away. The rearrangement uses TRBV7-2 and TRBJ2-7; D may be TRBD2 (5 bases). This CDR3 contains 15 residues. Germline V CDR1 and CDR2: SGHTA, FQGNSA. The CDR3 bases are TGTGACACCGCCGGCCAAGCGGAGCACCCCTACGAGCAGTACTTC. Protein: CDTAGQAEHPYEQYF. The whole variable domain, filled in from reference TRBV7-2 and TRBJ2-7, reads GAGVSQSPSNKVTEKGKDVELRCDPISGHTALYWYRQSLGQGLEFLIYFQGNSAPDKSGLPSDRFSAERTGGSVSTLTIQRTQQEDSAVYLCDTAGQAEHPYEQYFGPGTRLTVT.

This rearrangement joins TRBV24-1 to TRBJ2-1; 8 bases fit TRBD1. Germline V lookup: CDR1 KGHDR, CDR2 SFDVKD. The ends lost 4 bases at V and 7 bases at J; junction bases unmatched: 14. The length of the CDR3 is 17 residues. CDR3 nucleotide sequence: TGTGCCACCAGTGACCGAAGACAGGGGCCAGGATGGAATGAGCAGTTCTTC. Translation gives CATSDRRQGPGWNEQFF.

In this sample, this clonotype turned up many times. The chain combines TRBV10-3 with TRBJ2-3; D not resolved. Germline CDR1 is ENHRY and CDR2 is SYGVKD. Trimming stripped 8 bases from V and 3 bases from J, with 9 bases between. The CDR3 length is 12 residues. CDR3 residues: CAIGRMTDTQYF. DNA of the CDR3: TGTGCCATCGGAAGGATGACAGATACGCAGTATTTT.

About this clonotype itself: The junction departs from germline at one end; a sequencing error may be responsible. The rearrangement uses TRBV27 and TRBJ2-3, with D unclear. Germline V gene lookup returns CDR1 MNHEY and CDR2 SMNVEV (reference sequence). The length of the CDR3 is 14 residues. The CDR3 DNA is TGTGCCATCAGTTTATCCCTCTCAGGAGATACGCAGTATTTT. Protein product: CAISLSLSGDTQYF.